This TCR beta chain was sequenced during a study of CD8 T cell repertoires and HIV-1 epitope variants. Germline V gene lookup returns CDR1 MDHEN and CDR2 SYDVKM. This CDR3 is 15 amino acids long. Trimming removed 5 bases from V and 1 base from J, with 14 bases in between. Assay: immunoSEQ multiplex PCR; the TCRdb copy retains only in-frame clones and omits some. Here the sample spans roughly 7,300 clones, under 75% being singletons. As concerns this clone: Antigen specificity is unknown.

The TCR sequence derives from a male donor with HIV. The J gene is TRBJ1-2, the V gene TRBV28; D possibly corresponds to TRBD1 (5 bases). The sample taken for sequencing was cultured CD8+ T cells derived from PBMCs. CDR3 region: CASSPSVDINYGYTF. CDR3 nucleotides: TGTGCCAGCAGTCCATCGGTGGACATTAACTATGGCTACACCTTC.